There are many counts of the clone carrying this T cell receptor beta chain. The authors made TCR beta cDNA from 450 to 600 ng total RNA with a constant-region primer. Slightly modified ARM-PCR, run as three nested multiplex PCR rounds, produced the TCR beta libraries. A C-beta reverse primer was combined with TRBV1-TRBV30 forward primers in the first two PCR rounds, and each round had approximately 9 cycles. MiXCR, run by TCRdb on the multiplex PCR reads, gives a single entry per CDR3 protein. The table lists some 200,000 distinct CDR3 sequences, less than 75% of them singletons. CDR3 length: 18 amino acids. J lost 0 bases, V lost 4 bases, and 11 bases had no gene match. Researchers drew blood RNA from unsorted whole blood and extracted germline DNA as well. The data are from a study of tumor-infiltrating lymphocytes in primary liver carcinoma.

This rearrangement joins TRBV12-3 or TRBV12-4 to TRBJ2-1; 8 bases fit TRBD2. The origin of this receptor is a woman aged 60-70 years with primary liver carcinoma and hepatitis B virus infection. The sequenced sample consisted of peripheral blood. The CDR3 region has the DNA TGTGCCAGCAGTTCGGACGGACTAGCCTTTTTCTCCTACAATGAGCAGTTCTTC. Protein: CASSSDGLAFFSYNEQFF.